Below, 26 T cell receptor beta chains from the same sample are listed, as sequenced in a study of PD-1 blockade in classical Hodgkin lymphoma. Profiling relied on immunoSEQ multiplex PCR, and the TCRdb table lists in-frame clones only, not all of them. The sample yields roughly 15,000 clones, roughly 82% seen once. Each of the patients experienced relapse following autologous stem cell transplantation, and their brentuximab vedotin exposure differed. Specimen: peripheral blood mononuclear cells (PBMCs), collected at baseline. These receptors were taken from a human donor with classical Hodgkin lymphoma.

The chain couples TRBV6-5 to TRBJ1-6; D possibly corresponds to TRBD1 (6 bases). Germline loops: CDR1 MNHEY, CDR2 SVGAGI. Trimming took off 4 bases at V and 7 bases at J, with 14 bases between the two ends. The CDR3 totals 15 residues. CDR3 DNA sequence: TGTGCCAGCAGTTGGATACAGGGTTGGAATTCACCCCTCCACTTT. Translating it yields CASSWIQGWNSPLHF.

V gene TRBV5-1 combines with J gene TRBJ2-1; tentatively, D is TRBD1 (8 bases). Germline V gives CDR1 SGHRS, CDR2 YFSETQ. The CDR3 consists of 20 residues. V dropped 2 bases and J dropped 4 bases, with 28 bases sitting between them. The CDR3 region has the DNA TGCGCCAGCAGCTTTGGACAGGGTGTTTCGCGGGAGAGGACTTACAATGAGCAGTTCTTC. Protein product: CASSFGQGVSRERTYNEQFF.

DNA for the CDR3: TGTGCCAGCAGCTTGGCAGGAGCGGGGGGGCAAGAGACCCAGTACTTC. As protein: CASSLAGAGGQETQYF. V gene TRBV5-8 combines with J gene TRBJ2-5; TRBD2 matches 10 bases. The length of the CDR3 is 16 residues. The J segment lost 2 bases and the V segment lost 0 bases, leaving 4 bases of the junction unmatched. CDR1 is SGHTS, CDR2 YDEGEE, per germline.

The rearrangement links TRBV5-1 to TRBJ2-5; D may be TRBD2 (5 bases). The CDR3 is 14 residues long. Between the trimmed V and J ends, which lost 0 bases and 1 base, there was a span of 7 bases. Germline V lookup: CDR1 SGHRS, CDR2 YFSETQ. DNA of the CDR3: TGCGCCAGCAGCTTGGGGCGGGTCCAAGAGACCCAGTACTTC. Encoded protein: CASSLGRVQETQYF.

This chain links TRBV27 with TRBJ2-5, with D perhaps matching TRBD2 (6 bases). This CDR3 is built from 15 residues. CDR1 MNHEY and CDR2 SMNVEV come from the germline V gene (reference sequence). The V end was cut by 0 bases, the J end by 5 bases, with 13 bases between. The CDR3 spells CASSLSNGGRETQYF. CDR3 sequence (DNA): TGTGCCAGCAGTTTATCGAACGGGGGAAGGGAGACCCAGTACTTC.

The chain uses TRBV28 and TRBJ2-2; 11 bases agree with TRBD2. V was pared by 7 bases and J by 7 bases, with 8 bases of the junction left unmatched. CDR1 is MDHEN, CDR2 SYDVKM, per germline. The CDR3 loop spans 15 amino acids. The CDR3 sequence is CASINSGGAGGELFF. The DNA for the CDR3 is TGTGCCAGCATCAATAGCGGGGGGGCTGGCGGGGAGCTGTTTTTT.

The chain has TRBV5-1 and TRBJ2-2; tentatively, D is TRBD1 (6 bases). Germline CDR1 reads SGHRS; CDR2 reads YFSETQ. This CDR3 spans 14 amino acids. V lost 4 bases and J lost 1, with 8 bases in between. The CDR3, as DNA: TGCGCCAGCAGCCCGACAGGGAACACCGGGGAGCTGTTTTTT. This encodes CASSPTGNTGELFF.

The chain carries TRBV29-1 and TRBJ2-7; perhaps TRBD2 as D (6 bases). The CDR3 consists of 13 residues. CDR1 is SQVTM and CDR2 is ANQGSEA in the germline V gene. Trimming took 7 bases from V and 0 from J, leaving 13 bases between them. The CDR3 is CSALGGASYEQYF. The CDR3 region has the DNA TGCAGCGCGTTGGGCGGGGCCTCCTACGAGCAGTACTTC.

The chain joins TRBV7-9 to TRBJ2-5; D not certain. V lost 6 bases, J lost 5 bases, and 19 bases lay in between. The CDR3 extends over 15 amino acids. Germline V lookup: CDR1 SEHNR, CDR2 FQNEAQ (reference sequence). CDR3 residues: CASSNPLVIGETQYF. The CDR3 DNA is TGTGCCAGCAGTAATCCCCTGGTCATCGGGGAGACCCAGTACTTC. The entire variable domain, with the rest obtained from reference TRBV7-9 and TRBJ2-5, is as follows: DTGVSQNPRHKITKRGQNVTFRCDPISEHNRLYWYRQTLGQGPEFLTYFQNEAQLEKSRLLSDRFSAERPKGSFSTLEIQRTEQGDSAMYLCASSNPLVIGETQYFGPGTRLLVL.

This chain links TRBV19 with TRBJ2-1, with TRBD2 matching 12 bases. Trimming took 7 bases from V and 7 from J; bases not matched to a gene: 5. Germline CDR1 and CDR2: LNHDA and SQIVND (reference sequence). The CDR3 consists of 14 residues. The CDR3 loop is CASTLAGGPNEQFF. The CDR3 nucleotides read TGTGCCAGTACCCTAGCGGGAGGGCCTAATGAGCAGTTCTTC.

The CDR3 sequence: CASSHRGRGNTDTQYF. The CDR3 DNA is TGCGCCAGCAGCCATAGGGGACGAGGTAACACAGATACGCAGTATTTT. The chain combines TRBV5-1 with TRBJ2-3; D tentatively reads TRBD1 or TRBD2 (5 bases each). Germline V gene data show CDR1 as SGHRS and CDR2 as YFSETQ. Trimming pared 4 bases from V and 2 bases from J, leaving 17 bases between. CDR3 size: 16 residues. The full variable domain, completed using reference TRBV5-1 and TRBJ2-3, is KAGVTQTPRYLIKTRGQQVTLSCSPISGHRSVSWYQQTPGQGLQFLFEYFSETQRNKGNFPGRFSGRQFSNSRSEMNVSTLELGDSALYLCASSHRGRGNTDTQYFGPGTRLTVL.

The chain recombines TRBV28 with TRBJ1-2, with D possibly matching TRBD1 (5 bases). Per the germline V gene, CDR1 is MDHEN and CDR2 is SYDVKM. V lost 3 bases, J lost 4 bases, and 12 bases lay in between. The CDR3 loop spans 14 amino acids. CDR3 sequence: CASSFVGTSYGYTF. Here the CDR3 DNA reads TGTGCCAGCAGTTTTGTAGGGACTAGCTATGGCTACACCTTC.

The chain is built from TRBV7-3 and TRBJ2-1; 9 nucleotides align to TRBD2. CDR1 is SGHTA, CDR2 FQGTGA, per germline. V shed 5 bases, J shed 8 bases, and the junction held 10 bases outside the gene matches. This CDR3 is 15 amino acids long. The CDR3 region is CASSPSRGGFDEQFF. The CDR3 DNA is TGTGCCAGCAGCCCCTCGCGGGGGGGTTTCGATGAGCAGTTCTTC. Full variable domain (outside the CDR3, taken from reference TRBV7-3 and TRBJ2-1): GAGVSQTPSNKVTEKGKYVELRCDPISGHTALYWYRQSLGQGPEFLIYFQGTGAADDSGLPNDRFFAVRPEGSVSTLKIQRTERGDSAVYLCASSPSRGGFDEQFFGPGTRLTVL.

The V and J genes are TRBV7-9 and TRBJ1-3; 7 bases line up with TRBD1. Germline lookup yields CDR1 SEHNR and CDR2 FQNEAQ (reference sequence). The CDR3 runs to 14 residues. J was trimmed by 1 base and V by 4 bases; bases with no gene match: 1. The CDR3 here is CASSSRGSGNTIYF. The CDR3 DNA reads TGTGCCAGCAGCTCCAGGGGGTCTGGAAACACCATATATTTT.

This clone was recorded once. This chain uses TRBV5-1 with TRBJ1-1, with D hard to call. This CDR3 region has 14 residues. Trimming shortened V by 6 bases and J by 1 base, and 13 bases separated the two germline ends. The germline gives CDR1 SGHRS, CDR2 YFSETQ. CDR3 amino acids: CASIQETGNTEAFF. Written as DNA, the CDR3 is TGCGCCAGCATTCAAGAGACGGGGAACACTGAAGCTTTCTTT.

J is TRBJ2-2 and V is TRBV7-9, with D perhaps TRBD1 or TRBD2 (5 bases each). Trimming removed 5 bases at V and 5 bases at J, with 9 bases between. The CDR3 is 13 amino acids. From germline, CDR1 is SEHNR and CDR2 FQNEAQ (reference sequence). CDR3 nucleotide sequence: TGTGCCAGCAGCGGGACCTCTACCGGGGAGCTGTTTTTT. Translated, it gives CASSGTSTGELFF.

The chain has TRBV5-1 and TRBJ2-5; TRBD2 might be the D (5 bases). Trimming removed 1 base from V and 0 bases from J, with 7 bases in between. CDR1 and CDR2 (germline): SGHRS, YFSETQ. The CDR3 consists of 14 residues. The chain's CDR3 is CASSLWRNQETQYF. The CDR3 DNA reads TGCGCCAGCAGCTTGTGGAGGAACCAAGAGACCCAGTACTTC.

The chain combines TRBV27 with TRBJ1-1, with a possible D match to TRBD1 (5 bases). CDR1 and CDR2 (germline): MNHEY, SMNVEV (reference sequence). The V gene lost 8 bases and the J gene lost 13 bases, with 20 bases spanning the gap. CDR3 length: 12 amino acids. The CDR3 region has the DNA TGTGCCAGCCGGAACGAGTTGCTCAGGGATTTCTTT. This gives the protein CASRNELLRDFF.

The rearrangement joins TRBV5-4 to TRBJ2-2, with D maybe TRBD2 (6 bases). Trimming took 0 bases from V and 7 from J, leaving 7 bases between them. Germline lookup yields CDR1 SGHNT and CDR2 YYREEE (reference sequence). The CDR3 length is 13 residues. For the CDR3, the DNA is TGTGCCAGCAGCTTGGCGGGGGACGGGGAGCTGTTTTTT. It is translated as CASSLAGDGELFF.

The chain combines TRBV5-4 with TRBJ2-6; D ambiguous. The length of the CDR3 is 16 residues. Trimming stripped 2 bases from V and 0 bases from J, with 9 bases between. Germline-derived CDR1 and CDR2 are SGHNT and YYREEE (reference sequence). Here the CDR3 reads CASSLSGSSGANVLTF. The CDR3 nucleotides are TGTGCCAGCAGCTTATCCGGAAGCTCTGGGGCCAACGTCCTGACTTTC.

CDR3 in DNA: TGTGCCAGCAGCTTAGGACAGGGGGCGACTGAAGCTTTCTTT. This codes for CASSLGQGATEAFF. The genes are TRBV11-3 and TRBJ1-1; 10 bases agree with TRBD1. CDR3 length: 14 residues. J lost 5 bases, V lost 1 base, and 1 base had no gene match. Germline CDR1 and CDR2: SGHNT and YENEEA.

The chain combines TRBV5-1 with TRBJ1-3; D unclear. Germline CDR1 reads SGHRS; CDR2 reads YFSETQ. V was shortened by 3 bases and J by 1 base, with 5 bases between the two germline ends. The CDR3 totals 13 residues. The CDR3 reads CASSSHSGNTIYF. Here the CDR3 DNA reads TGCGCCAGCAGCTCCCATTCTGGAAACACCATATATTTT.

CDR3 nucleotide sequence: TGTGCCAGCAGTTTAATCCTAGGCCGCCCCAATGAGCAGTTCTTC. Its protein is CASSLILGRPNEQFF. The genes are TRBV28 and TRBJ2-1; D is uncertain. Germline CDR1 reads MDHEN; CDR2 reads SYDVKM. The CDR3 has 15 residues. V lost 2 bases and J 6 bases, leaving 14 bases between the germline ends.

The CDR3 loop is CASSGRRDSSSYEQYF. The CDR3, as DNA: TGCGCCAGCAGCGGAAGGCGGGACAGTAGCTCCTACGAGCAGTACTTC. The chain has TRBV10-1 and TRBJ2-7; D may be TRBD1 (7 bases). This CDR3 has 16 amino acids. V shed 6 bases and J shed 0 bases, with 18 bases lying between them. The germline gives CDR1 WNHNN, CDR2 SYGVQD (reference sequence).

This chain connects TRBV7-9 to TRBJ2-3, with D unclear. CDR3 size: 12 residues. Trimming shortened V by 5 bases and J by 6 bases, and 9 bases separated the two germline ends. CDR1 is SEHNR and CDR2 is FQNEAQ in the germline V gene (reference sequence). In DNA, the CDR3 is TGTGCCAGCAGCGACCTCGTCGATACGCAGTATTTT. Translating gives CASSDLVDTQYF.

V gene TRBV19 combines with J gene TRBJ2-7, with a possible D match to TRBD2 (7 bases). CDR1 and CDR2 from the germline V gene are LNHDA and SQIVND (reference sequence). The V end was cut by 6 bases, the J end by 7 bases, with 22 bases between. The CDR3 contains 15 residues. Here the CDR3 reads CASSDWGGPSREQYF. CDR3 nucleotide sequence: TGTGCCAGTAGCGATTGGGGGGGGCCATCTCGAGAGCAGTACTTC. Combining the CDR3 with reference TRBV19 and TRBJ2-7 gives the whole variable domain DGGITQSPKYLFRKEGQNVTLSCEQNLNHDAMYWYRQDPGQGLRLIYYSQIVNDFQKGDIAEGYSVSREKKESFPLTVTSAQKNPTAFYLCASSDWGGPSREQYFGPGTRLTVT.